The 26 T cell receptor beta chains reported below all come from one sample, sequenced in a study of monozygotic twins with inflammatory bowel disease. TCRdb derives one entry per CDR3 protein from the 5' RACE reads, leaving out DNA. The sample totals roughly 200,000 distinct CDR3 sequences. What was sequenced was blood. These receptors were taken from a human donor with ulcerative colitis or Crohn's disease, or a healthy co-twin of an affected twin (not recorded which).

The V gene is TRBV7-2, the J gene TRBJ2-7. CDR1 is SGHTA and CDR2 is FQGNSA in the germline V gene. There are 13 residues in the CDR3. This CDR3 is CASRLYSSYEQYF.

The CDR3 protein is CASSLDGPRGNQPQHF. The chain carries TRBV7-9 and TRBJ1-5. From germline, CDR1 is SEHNR and CDR2 FQNEAQ (reference sequence). The CDR3 length is 16 residues.

The chain carries TRBV5-1 and TRBJ1-1; TCRdb selects TRBD1, and the lack of DNA leaves this call unchecked. Germline assignment: CDR1 SGHRS and CDR2 YFSETQ. The CDR3 has 14 amino acids. The CDR3 is CASSGDGQRTEAFF.

V gene TRBV2 combines with J gene TRBJ1-1; the TRBD1 assignment by TCRdb is unverifiable without DNA. The CDR3 sequence is 15 residues long. Germline V gene sequence: CDR1 SNHLY, CDR2 FYNNEI. The CDR3 sequence is CASSAAGGGNTEAFF.

The chain combines TRBV20-1 with TRBJ2-1; with no DNA, the TCRdb D assignment of TRBD1 cannot be verified. The CDR3 sequence is 13 residues long. Per germline, CDR1 DFQATT and CDR2 SNEGSKA (reference sequence). Here the CDR3 reads CSARQGADGEQFF.

The V gene is TRBV20-1, the J gene TRBJ1-6; the D call from TCRdb, TRBD1, cannot be confirmed without DNA. This CDR3 is built from 19 residues. Germline-derived CDR1 and CDR2 are DFQATT and SNEGSKA (reference sequence). The CDR3 spells CSASPQAGQKGSYNSPLHF.

The V gene is TRBV7-3, the J gene TRBJ2-3; TCRdb returns TRBD2, unconfirmable since there is no DNA. Germline values: CDR1 SGHTA, CDR2 FQGTGA. The CDR3 runs 16 residues. The CDR3 here is CASSLMASSGTDTQYF.

J is TRBJ1-6 and V is TRBV27; absent DNA, TCRdb's TRBD1 call cannot be checked. The germline V gene encodes CDR1 MNHEY and CDR2 SMNVEV (reference sequence). The CDR3 is 14 amino acids. This CDR3 reads CASSGTGINSPLHF.

The rearrangement links TRBV12-3 or TRBV12-4 to TRBJ1-3. The CDR3 loop spans 15 amino acids. The CDR3 spells CASSFADFSGNTIYF.

The chain employs TRBV7-9 and TRBJ1-1; there is no DNA to check the TCRdb D call of TRBD1. CDR3 length: 15 amino acids. Germline CDR1 and CDR2: SEHNR and FQNEAQ (reference sequence). The CDR3 loop is CASSFFQGSDTEAFF.

This chain joins TRBV6-5 and TRBJ1-2; TCRdb's assignment of TRBD1 cannot be checked, as there is no DNA. The CDR3 has 13 amino acids. Per germline, CDR1 MNHEY and CDR2 SVGAGI. The CDR3 region is CASKSGVNYGYTF.

The CDR3 loop reads CASSLGGGEQYF. This chain connects TRBV7-9 to TRBJ2-7; the TCRdb D gene call, TRBD1, has no DNA to confirm it. Germline lookup yields CDR1 SEHNR and CDR2 FQNEAQ (reference sequence). This CDR3 region has 12 residues.

This sequence joins TRBV5-1 and TRBJ2-1; TCRdb calls TRBD1, which cannot be checked without DNA. Per germline, CDR1 SGHRS and CDR2 YFSETQ. This CDR3 is built from 15 residues. The CDR3 sequence is CASSPTGRGYNEQFF. Complete variable domain (other parts from reference TRBV5-1 and TRBJ2-1): KAGVTQTPRYLIKTRGQQVTLSCSPISGHRSVSWYQQTPGQGLQFLFEYFSETQRNKGNFPGRFSGRQFSNSRSEMNVSTLELGDSALYLCASSPTGRGYNEQFFGPGTRLTVL.

V and J are TRBV2 and TRBJ2-7. Germline V lookup: CDR1 SNHLY, CDR2 FYNNEI. This CDR3 is built from 12 residues. This chain's CDR3 is CASSVGAYEQYF.

The J gene is TRBJ1-1, the V gene TRBV18; TCRdb selects TRBD1, and the lack of DNA leaves this call unchecked. The germline V gene has CDR1 KGHSH and CDR2 LQKENI. This CDR3 has 14 residues. CDR3 sequence: CASSPSGHNTEAFF.

The rearrangement joins TRBV27 to TRBJ2-3. Germline loops: CDR1 MNHEY, CDR2 SMNVEV (reference sequence). This CDR3 is 13 amino acids long. This CDR3 is CASSLGLGDTQYF.

The chain is built from TRBV25-1 and TRBJ2-3. The germline CDR1 and CDR2 sequences are MGHDK and SYGVNS. The CDR3 is 14 residues long. CDR3 protein: CASSDVGNADTQYF. The complete variable domain, with remaining parts taken from reference TRBV25-1 and TRBJ2-3, reads EADIYQTPRYLVIGTGKKITLECSQTMGHDKMYWYQQDPGMELHLIHYSYGVNSTEKGDLSSESTVSRIRTEHFPLTLESARPSHTSQYLCASSDVGNADTQYFGPGTRLTVL.

V and J are TRBV12-3 or TRBV12-4 and TRBJ2-1. This CDR3 contains 14 residues. The CDR3: CASSLESSYNEQFF.

V is TRBV20-1 and J is TRBJ2-3; TCRdb returns TRBD2, unconfirmable since there is no DNA. Per germline, CDR1 DFQATT and CDR2 SNEGSKA (reference sequence). The CDR3 is 13 residues long. The CDR3 region is CSALAGGGDTQYF.

This chain uses TRBV19 with TRBJ1-5; TCRdb selects TRBD1, and the lack of DNA leaves this call unchecked. Germline loops: CDR1 LNHDA, CDR2 SQIVND (reference sequence). The CDR3 has 13 amino acids. Here the CDR3 reads CATTTGSNQPQHF.

The chain carries TRBV10-3 and TRBJ1-6; TCRdb selects TRBD1, and the lack of DNA leaves this call unchecked. Looked up from germline, CDR1 is ENHRY and CDR2 is SYGVKD. This CDR3 comprises 14 residues. The chain's CDR3 is CAISSTWGDSPLHF.

This rearrangement joins TRBV5-1 to TRBJ1-6. Germline CDR1 SGHRS, CDR2 YFSETQ. The CDR3 has 16 amino acids. The CDR3 region is CASSPMGERESSPLHF.

The V call is TRBV5-1, the J call TRBJ1-4; absent DNA, TCRdb's TRBD1 call cannot be checked. The CDR3 spans 16 residues. From germline, CDR1 is SGHRS and CDR2 YFSETQ. CDR3 sequence reads: CASSLGGQGANEKLFF.

The rearrangement links TRBV7-2 to TRBJ2-1; the TRBD1 assignment by TCRdb is unverifiable without DNA. Germline V CDR1 and CDR2: SGHTA, FQGNSA. This CDR3 contains 14 residues. The CDR3 here is CASSWGSWNTEQFF.

The chain carries TRBV5-5 and TRBJ2-7; TCRdb proposes TRBD1, but this gene call is untestable without DNA. Germline CDR1 is SGHKS and CDR2 is YYEKEE (reference sequence). This CDR3 is 15 amino acids long. The CDR3 sequence is CASSPRQGFTYEQYF.

The chain links TRBV10-3 to TRBJ2-5; the D call from TCRdb, TRBD1, cannot be confirmed without DNA. The CDR3 runs to 14 residues. Germline lookup yields CDR1 ENHRY and CDR2 SYGVKD. The CDR3 here is CAISPGTGVETQYF.